The TCR beta chain described here comes from a study of CD8 T cells in Susac syndrome. Study-level results: It was acknowledged in the study that the number of individuals who were included in its TCR sequencing and HLA analysis was relatively small.

This clonotype occurred a few times. No antigen is known for it. The RNA, roughly 0.5 to 1 ug, was put through reverse transcription using random hexamers. By means of immunoSEQ multiplex PCR, TCR beta CDR3 spanning 54 Vbeta and 13 Jbeta underwent amplification. TCRdb recomputed calls from the immunoSEQ multiplex PCR reads with MiXCR, one row per CDR3 protein. The sample carries approximately 230,000 distinct CDR3 sequences, around 93% recorded once. Germline V gene data show CDR1 as MNHNS and CDR2 as SASEGT. Trimming cost V 5 bases and J 7 bases; bases outside gene matches: 5. The CDR3 spans 15 residues. Both CD4+ and CD8+ T cells were negatively isolated, and TEMRA cells underwent FACS enrichment.

Sequenced sample: CD4+ T cells from PBMCs. This chain links TRBV6-1 with TRBJ2-1; 13 nucleotides line up with TRBD2. The sequence came from a human donor with multiple sclerosis. CDR3 protein: CASSPLAGGGNEQFF. CDR3 DNA sequence: TGTGCCAGCAGTCCACTAGCGGGGGGGGGAAATGAGCAGTTCTTC.